This entry lists 22 T cell receptor beta chains sequenced from one sample in a study of T cell repertoires in cytomegalovirus infection. In TCRdb, the reads were re-called with MiXCR into one record per CDR3 protein. The profile covers under 200,000 distinct CDR3 sequences, with approximately 28% appearing a single time and 30% to 35% taken by the ten largest. The source material was PBMCs. The receptors were gathered from a human donor in good health (CMV status not recorded). Some clones in this sample may be carry-over from other donors' samples.

This clonotype was counted between two and nine times. This rearrangement joins TRBV6-1 to TRBJ1-5, with D possibly TRBD1 on 6 matching bases. The CDR3 extends over 14 amino acids. V shed 1 base and J shed 4 bases, with 8 bases lying between them. Germline lookup yields CDR1 MNHNS and CDR2 SASEGT. The CDR3 spells CASSEGGQNQPQHF. CDR3 DNA sequence: TGTGCCAGCAGTGAAGGCGGACAGAATCAGCCCCAGCATTTT.

J is TRBJ2-1 and V is TRBV13; the D gene is possibly TRBD2 (5 bases). This CDR3 is 16 amino acids long. The V gene's germline CDR1 is PRHDT and CDR2 FYEKMQ (reference sequence). The ends were cut back, 2 bases at V and 0 bases at J, with 11 bases in the middle. For the CDR3, the DNA is TGTGCCAGCAGCTTAAATAGCGCGGGCTCCTACAATGAGCAGTTCTTC. It translates to CASSLNSAGSYNEQFF.

This clonotype was counted many times. This chain uses TRBV7-2 with TRBJ2-7; D is undetermined. Germline V lookup: CDR1 SGHTA, CDR2 FQGNSA. The CDR3 runs 11 residues. Deletions cut 5 bases from V and 4 bases from J, with 6 bases between. CDR3 DNA sequence: TGTGCCAGCAGCCTCAGGTACGAGCAGTACTTC. Encoded protein: CASSLRYEQYF.

Concerning this clonotype itself: This could be a read error, since a much larger clone is one nucleotide away. The gene calls are TRBV7-2 and TRBJ2-3; no clear D gene. The CDR3 spans 12 residues. With 3 bases removed from V and 7 bases from J, the gap between germline ends came to 8 bases. Germline lookup yields CDR1 SGHTA and CDR2 FQGNSA. The CDR3 loop is CASSFPANTQYF. CDR3 nucleotide sequence: TGTGCCAGCAGCTTCCCGGCGAATACGCAGTATTTT.

The chain has TRBV20-1 and TRBJ2-1; TRBD2 might be the D (6 bases). V lost 3 bases to trimming and J lost 7 bases, with 19 bases between them. The CDR3 consists of 15 residues. The germline gives CDR1 DFQATT, CDR2 SNEGSKA (reference sequence). This chain's CDR3 is CSASDLGVLANEQFF. The CDR3 region has the DNA TGCAGTGCTAGTGACCTCGGGGTTCTAGCGAATGAGCAGTTCTTC.

The sample holds many counts of this clonotype. This chain links TRBV7-2 with TRBJ1-2, with 9 positions matching TRBD1. Germline V gives CDR1 SGHTA, CDR2 FQGNSA. V was clipped by 5 bases and J by 12 bases; unmatched bases: 10. The CDR3 runs to 13 residues. In DNA form, the CDR3 reads TGTGCCAGCAGCCAGGACAGGGGTGTTTCTAACACCTTC. It encodes CASSQDRGVSNTF.

In its sample, this clonotype was seen a few times. V gene TRBV7-9 combines with J gene TRBJ2-7, with no clear D. This CDR3 has 15 amino acids. The V and J ends lost 5 bases and 3 bases respectively, with 17 bases between them. Germline V gene data show CDR1 as SEHNR and CDR2 as FQNEAQ (reference sequence). The CDR3 nucleotides are TGTGCCAGCAGCCCTGGCGCACAGACTTTCTACGAGCAGTACTTC. Translating gives CASSPGAQTFYEQYF.

This clonotype has just a few counts. V gene TRBV20-1 combines with J gene TRBJ2-7; 9 nucleotides line up with TRBD2. The CDR3 has 15 amino acids. In germline, CDR1 is DFQATT, CDR2 SNEGSKA (reference sequence). V lost 3 bases and J lost 0; bases outside the gene matches: 6. The CDR3 reads CSARLAGISSYEQYF. CDR3 bases: TGCAGTGCTAGGCTAGCGGGGATTAGCTCCTACGAGCAGTACTTC.

This clonotype was detected a few times. The genes are TRBV6-6 and TRBJ2-5, with 8 bases matching TRBD1. CDR1 is MNHNY and CDR2 is SVGAGI in the germline V gene (reference sequence). Trimming took 0 bases from V and 4 from J; bases not matched to a gene: 13. The CDR3 contains 18 residues. CDR3 DNA sequence: TGTGCCAGCAGTTACTCGTCACCGGGACAGGTTCTGGGAGAGACCCAGTACTTC. Translated: CASSYSSPGQVLGETQYF.

The chain is built from TRBV7-6 and TRBJ2-2, with 7 positions matching TRBD2. The V gene end was trimmed by 5 bases and the J gene end by 0 bases; junction bases not matched to a gene: 0. Germline CDR1 is SGHVS and CDR2 is FNYEAQ. The CDR3 totals 14 residues. This CDR3 reads CASSGTTNTGELFF. CDR3 nucleotide sequence: TGTGCCAGCAGCGGGACTACGAACACCGGGGAGCTGTTTTTT.

This clonotype occurred a few times. This sequence joins TRBV7-2 and TRBJ2-3, with D possibly TRBD2 on 5 matching bases. The germline CDR1 and CDR2 sequences are SGHTA and FQGNSA. This CDR3 is 14 amino acids long. The V end lost 4 bases, the J end lost 4 bases, and 12 bases lay between the germline ends. Here the CDR3 reads CASSSRVAADTQYF. DNA for the CDR3: TGTGCCAGCAGCTCGAGGGTGGCGGCAGATACGCAGTATTTT.

This clonotype was seen repeatedly, ten times or more. This chain links TRBV7-3 with TRBJ1-2; 9 bases map to TRBD1. Germline CDR1 and CDR2: SGHTA and FQGTGA. This CDR3 has 14 amino acids. The V gene end was trimmed by 5 bases and the J gene end by 2 bases; junction bases not matched to a gene: 3. In DNA, the CDR3 is TGTGCCAGCAGCCGAGGACAGGGGAACTATGGCTACACCTTC. Encoded protein: CASSRGQGNYGYTF.

The rearrangement links TRBV7-3 to TRBJ2-3; maybe TRBD2 (5 bases). This CDR3 contains 14 residues. Per the germline V gene, CDR1 is SGHTA and CDR2 is FQGTGA. V was trimmed by 8 bases and J by 6 bases, leaving 18 bases between them. CDR3 residues: CASGSGIERDTQYF. For the CDR3, the DNA is TGTGCCAGCGGCTCCGGGATAGAACGGGATACGCAGTATTTT. Drawing the rest from reference TRBV7-3 and TRBJ2-3, the complete variable domain is GAGVSQTPSNKVTEKGKYVELRCDPISGHTALYWYRQSLGQGPEFLIYFQGTGAADDSGLPNDRFFAVRPEGSVSTLKIQRTERGDSAVYLCASGSGIERDTQYFGPGTRLTVL.

This sequence joins TRBV6-5 and TRBJ2-2; D is undetermined. From germline, CDR1 is MNHEY and CDR2 SVGAGI. The V end was cut by 2 bases, the J end by 1 base, with 11 bases between. The CDR3 spans 16 residues. The DNA of the CDR3 is TGTGCCAGCAGTTACCCTATCCCAGGGAACACCGGGGAGCTGTTTTTT. Amino acids: CASSYPIPGNTGELFF.

V and J are TRBV2 and TRBJ2-1; the D call may be TRBD1 or TRBD2 (7 bases each). CDR3 length equals 14 residues. V lost 8 bases, J lost 7 bases, and 18 bases lay in between. Germline values: CDR1 SNHLY, CDR2 FYNNEI. CDR3 loop: CASGQGGGGNEQFF. The CDR3 DNA is TGTGCCAGCGGTCAGGGGGGGGGAGGGAATGAGCAGTTCTTC.

The V and J genes are TRBV6-5 and TRBJ2-3, with TRBD1 matching 8 bases. The V segment lost 5 bases and the J segment 4 bases; nucleotides outside the gene matches: 5. CDR1 is MNHEY, CDR2 SVGAGI, per germline. This CDR3 is 14 amino acids long. In nucleotides, the CDR3 is TGTGCCAGCAGTGTGGACAGGGAGGCAGATACGCAGTATTTT. Translating gives CASSVDREADTQYF.

The V and J genes are TRBV6-1 and TRBJ1-3; no reliable D call. V was cut by 5 bases and J by 1 base, with 12 bases left in between. The CDR3 has 15 amino acids. Germline-derived CDR1 and CDR2 are MNHNS and SASEGT. CDR3 nucleotides: TGTGCCAGCAGTTTAGACGGAGAGTCTGGAAACACCATATATTTT. Its translation: CASSLDGESGNTIYF.

This rearrangement joins TRBV4-1 to TRBJ2-5, with D maybe TRBD2 (6 bases). V was pared by 4 bases and J by 3 bases, with 15 bases between. The CDR3 contains 15 residues. The germline V gene has CDR1 MGHRA and CDR2 YSYEKL. The CDR3 DNA sequence: TGCGCCAGCAGCCCTTCGGGCGGGACTGAAGAGACCCAGTACTTC. This sequence encodes CASSPSGGTEETQYF.

CDR3 loop: CATSDSIEFTTQYF. The DNA of the CDR3 is TGTGCCACCAGTGATTCCATAGAGTTCACTACGCAGTATTTT. The chain combines TRBV24-1 with TRBJ2-3; D is undetermined. Germline CDR1 KGHDR, CDR2 SFDVKD. The CDR3 has 14 amino acids. V shed 2 bases and J shed 8 bases, with 13 bases lying between them.

This clonotype was detected only a few times. The V gene is TRBV4-1, the J gene TRBJ2-1; no reliable D call. CDR3 length: 17 amino acids. V was trimmed by 1 base and J by 2 bases, leaving 15 bases between them. Germline V CDR1 and CDR2: MGHRA, YSYEKL. The DNA of the CDR3 is TGCGCCAGCAGCCAAGCCGATTTAGGGTGGACCTACAATGAGCAGTTCTTC. Amino acids: CASSQADLGWTYNEQFF.

V gene TRBV6-1 combines with J gene TRBJ1-1; D is undetermined. Germline CDR1 is MNHNS and CDR2 is SASEGT. The V gene lost 11 bases and the J gene lost 0 bases, with 13 bases spanning the gap. The CDR3 sequence is 13 residues long. The CDR3 DNA reads as TGTGCCGGCTCGGTTTTTATGAACACTGAAGCTTTCTTT. Translating gives CAGSVFMNTEAFF.

The chain uses TRBV10-3 and TRBJ1-1, with a tentative D call TRBD1 (5 bases). There are 14 residues in the CDR3. V shed 5 bases and J shed 3 bases, with 13 bases lying between them. Germline V gene sequence: CDR1 ENHRY, CDR2 SYGVKD. CDR3 sequence: CAISPQGADTEAFF. Written as DNA, the CDR3 is TGTGCCATCAGTCCCCAAGGGGCAGACACTGAAGCTTTCTTT.